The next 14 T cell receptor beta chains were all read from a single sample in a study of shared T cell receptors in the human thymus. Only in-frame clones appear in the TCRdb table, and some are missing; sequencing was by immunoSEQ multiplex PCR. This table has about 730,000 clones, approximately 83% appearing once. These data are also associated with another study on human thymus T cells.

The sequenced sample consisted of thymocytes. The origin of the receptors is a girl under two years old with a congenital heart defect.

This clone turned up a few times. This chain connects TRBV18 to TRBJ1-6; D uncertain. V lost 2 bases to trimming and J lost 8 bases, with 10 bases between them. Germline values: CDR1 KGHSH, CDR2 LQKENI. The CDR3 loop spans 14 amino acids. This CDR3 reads CASSPGRGDSPLHF. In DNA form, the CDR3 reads TGTGCCAGCTCACCAGGAAGAGGTGATTCACCCCTCCACTTT.

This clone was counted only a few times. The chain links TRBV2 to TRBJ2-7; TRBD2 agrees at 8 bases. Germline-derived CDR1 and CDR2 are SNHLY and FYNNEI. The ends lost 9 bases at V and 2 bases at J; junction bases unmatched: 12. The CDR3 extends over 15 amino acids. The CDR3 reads CASRGRAGVTYEQYF. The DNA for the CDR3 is TGTGCCAGTAGAGGGAGAGCGGGGGTAACCTACGAGCAGTACTTC.

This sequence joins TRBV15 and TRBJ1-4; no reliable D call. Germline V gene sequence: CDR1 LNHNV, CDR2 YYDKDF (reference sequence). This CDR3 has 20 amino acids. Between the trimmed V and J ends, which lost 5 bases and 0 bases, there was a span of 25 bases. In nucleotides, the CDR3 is TGTGCCACCAGCGCCTCGGCGGCCCTAGCCGACCTAGCAACTAATGAAAAACTGTTTTTT. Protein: CATSASAALADLATNEKLFF. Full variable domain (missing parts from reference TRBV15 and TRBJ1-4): DAMVIQNPRYQVTQFGKPVTLSCSQTLNHNVMYWYQQKSSQAPKLLFHYYDKDFNNEADTPDNFQSRRPNTSFCFLDIRSPGLGDTAMYLCATSASAALADLATNEKLFFGSGTQLSVL.

The CDR3 DNA follows: TGTGCCCCCCCGAGGGGGGACAGGGAATACTTTGAAGCTTTCTTT. The encoded protein is CAPPRGDREYFEAFF. V is TRBV10-3 and J is TRBJ1-1, with 9 bases lining up with TRBD1. Germline CDR1 is ENHRY and CDR2 is SYGVKD. J gave up 7 bases and V 11 bases, and 17 bases lay outside the gene matches. The CDR3 is made up of 15 amino acids.

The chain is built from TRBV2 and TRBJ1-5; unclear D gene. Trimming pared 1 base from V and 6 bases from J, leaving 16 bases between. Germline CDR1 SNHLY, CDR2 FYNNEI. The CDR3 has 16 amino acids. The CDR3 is CASSEVRGPIAQPQHF. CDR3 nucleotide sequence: TGTGCCAGCAGTGAAGTACGGGGTCCTATCGCTCAGCCCCAGCATTTT.

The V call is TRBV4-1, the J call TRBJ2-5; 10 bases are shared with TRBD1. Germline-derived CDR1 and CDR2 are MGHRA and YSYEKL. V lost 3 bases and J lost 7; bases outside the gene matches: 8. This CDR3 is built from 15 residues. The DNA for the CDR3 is TGCGCCAGCAGCCACTCCGGACAGGGGGTACCGACCCAGTACTTC. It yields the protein CASSHSGQGVPTQYF.

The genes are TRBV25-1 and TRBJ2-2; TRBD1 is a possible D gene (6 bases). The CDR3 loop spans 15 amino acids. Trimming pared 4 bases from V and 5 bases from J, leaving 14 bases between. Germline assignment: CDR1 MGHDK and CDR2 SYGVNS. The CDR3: CASSASRGWTGELFF. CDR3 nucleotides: TGTGCCAGCAGTGCGTCCAGGGGATGGACCGGGGAGCTGTTTTTT.

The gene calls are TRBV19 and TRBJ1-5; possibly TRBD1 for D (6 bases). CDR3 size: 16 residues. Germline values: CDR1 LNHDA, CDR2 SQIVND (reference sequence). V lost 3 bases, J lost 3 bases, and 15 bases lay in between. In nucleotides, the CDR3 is TGTGCCAGTAGTATCGGTCCAGGGGAAGCCAATCAGCCCCAGCATTTT. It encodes CASSIGPGEANQPQHF.

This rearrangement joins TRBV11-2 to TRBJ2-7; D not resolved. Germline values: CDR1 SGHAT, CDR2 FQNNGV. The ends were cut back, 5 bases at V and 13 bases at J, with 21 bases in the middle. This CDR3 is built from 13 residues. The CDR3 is CASSQPDPTESYF. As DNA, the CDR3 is TGTGCCAGCAGCCAACCCGACCCCACAGAATCCTACTTC.

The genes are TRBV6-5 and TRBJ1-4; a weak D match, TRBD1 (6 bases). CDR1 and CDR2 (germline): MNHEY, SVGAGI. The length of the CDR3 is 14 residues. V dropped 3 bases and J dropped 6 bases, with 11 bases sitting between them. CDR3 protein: CASSYRGHHEKLFF. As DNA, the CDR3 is TGTGCCAGCAGTTATAGGGGACACCATGAAAAACTGTTTTTT.

The CDR3 here is CAISESLTGGIDDTQYF. CDR3 DNA sequence: TGTGCCATCAGTGAGTCGTTGACAGGGGGTATTGACGATACGCAGTATTTT. The chain uses TRBV10-3 and TRBJ2-3; 9 positions agree with TRBD1. V was clipped by 0 bases and J by 6 bases; unmatched bases: 10. Germline V gene sequence: CDR1 ENHRY, CDR2 SYGVKD. CDR3 length: 17 amino acids.

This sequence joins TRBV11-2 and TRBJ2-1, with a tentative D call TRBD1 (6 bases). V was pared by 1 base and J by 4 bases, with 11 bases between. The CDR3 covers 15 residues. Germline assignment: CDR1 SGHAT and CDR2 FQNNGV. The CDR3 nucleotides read TGTGCCAGCAGCTTAGGTCCGGGACAATACAATGAGCAGTTCTTC. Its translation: CASSLGPGQYNEQFF.

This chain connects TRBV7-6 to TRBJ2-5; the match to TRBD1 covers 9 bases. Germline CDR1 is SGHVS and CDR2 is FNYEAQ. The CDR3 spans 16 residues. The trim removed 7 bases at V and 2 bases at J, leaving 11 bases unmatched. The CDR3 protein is CASKPYRGQPQETQYF. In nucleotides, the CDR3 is TGTGCCAGCAAACCATACAGGGGGCAACCTCAAGAGACCCAGTACTTC.

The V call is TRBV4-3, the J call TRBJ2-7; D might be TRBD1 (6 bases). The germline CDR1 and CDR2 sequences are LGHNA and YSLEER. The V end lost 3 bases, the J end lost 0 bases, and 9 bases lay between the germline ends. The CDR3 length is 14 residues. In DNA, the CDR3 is TGCGCCAGCAGCCACACGGGACACTCCTACGAGCAGTACTTC. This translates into CASSHTGHSYEQYF.